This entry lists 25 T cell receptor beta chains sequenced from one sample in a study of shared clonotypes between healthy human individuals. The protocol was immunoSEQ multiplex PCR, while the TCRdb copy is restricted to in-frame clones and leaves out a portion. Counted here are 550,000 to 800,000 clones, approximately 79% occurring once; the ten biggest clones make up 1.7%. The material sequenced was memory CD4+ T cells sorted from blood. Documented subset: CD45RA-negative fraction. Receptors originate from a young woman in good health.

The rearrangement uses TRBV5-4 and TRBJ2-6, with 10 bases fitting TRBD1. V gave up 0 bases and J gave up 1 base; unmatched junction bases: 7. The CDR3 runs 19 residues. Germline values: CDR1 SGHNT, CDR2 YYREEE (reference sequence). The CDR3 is CASSLGLRQGASGANVLTF. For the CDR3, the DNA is TGTGCCAGCAGCTTGGGTCTCCGACAGGGGGCTTCTGGGGCCAACGTCCTGACTTTC. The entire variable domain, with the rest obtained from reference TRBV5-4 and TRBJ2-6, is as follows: ETGVTQSPTHLIKTRGQQVTLRCSSQSGHNTVSWYQQALGQGPQFIFQYYREEENGRGNFPPRFSGLQFPNYSSELNVNALELDDSALYLCASSLGLRQGASGANVLTFGAGSRLTVL.

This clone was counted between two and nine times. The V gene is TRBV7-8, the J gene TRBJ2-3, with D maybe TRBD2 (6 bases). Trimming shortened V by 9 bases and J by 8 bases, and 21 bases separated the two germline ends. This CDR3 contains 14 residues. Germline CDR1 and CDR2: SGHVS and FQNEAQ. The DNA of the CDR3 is TGTGCCAGTCGGCCGCGGGGAACAGCGAGTACGCAGTATTTT. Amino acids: CASRPRGTASTQYF.

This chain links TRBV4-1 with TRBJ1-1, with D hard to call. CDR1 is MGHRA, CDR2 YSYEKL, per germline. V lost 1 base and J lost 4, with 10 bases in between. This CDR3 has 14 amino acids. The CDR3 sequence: CASSQVGGVTEAFF. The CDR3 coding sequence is TGCGCCAGCAGCCAAGTGGGTGGGGTCACTGAAGCTTTCTTT.

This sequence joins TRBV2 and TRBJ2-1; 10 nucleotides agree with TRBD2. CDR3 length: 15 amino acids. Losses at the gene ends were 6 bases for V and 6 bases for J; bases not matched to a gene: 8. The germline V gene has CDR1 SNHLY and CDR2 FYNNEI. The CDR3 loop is CASRERLAGLNEQFF. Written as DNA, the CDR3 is TGTGCCAGCAGGGAACGACTAGCGGGTCTCAATGAGCAGTTCTTC.

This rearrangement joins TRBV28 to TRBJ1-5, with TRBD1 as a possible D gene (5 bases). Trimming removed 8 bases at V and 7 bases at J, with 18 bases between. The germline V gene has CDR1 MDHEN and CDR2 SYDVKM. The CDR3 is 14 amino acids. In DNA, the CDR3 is TGTGCCAGCGCGAACCCCGGGGGAGGGCAGCCCCAGCATTTT. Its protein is CASANPGGGQPQHF. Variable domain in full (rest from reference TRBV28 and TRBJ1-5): DVKVTQSSRYLVKRTGEKVFLECVQDMDHENMFWYRQDPGLGLRLIYFSYDVKMKEKGDIPEGYSVSREKKERFSLILESASTNQTSMYLCASANPGGGQPQHFGDGTRLSIL.

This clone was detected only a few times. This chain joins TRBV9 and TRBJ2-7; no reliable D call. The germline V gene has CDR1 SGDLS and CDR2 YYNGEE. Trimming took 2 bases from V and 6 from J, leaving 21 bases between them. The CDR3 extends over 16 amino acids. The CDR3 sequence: CASSVSPQAVGIEQYF. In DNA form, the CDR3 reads TGTGCCAGCAGCGTCTCTCCGCAGGCAGTGGGCATCGAGCAGTACTTC. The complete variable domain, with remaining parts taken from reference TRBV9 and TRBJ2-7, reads DSGVTQTPKHLITATGQRVTLRCSPRSGDLSVYWYQQSLDQGLQFLIQYYNGEERAKGNILERFSAQQFPDLHSELNLSSLELGDSALYFCASSVSPQAVGIEQYFGPGTRLTVT.

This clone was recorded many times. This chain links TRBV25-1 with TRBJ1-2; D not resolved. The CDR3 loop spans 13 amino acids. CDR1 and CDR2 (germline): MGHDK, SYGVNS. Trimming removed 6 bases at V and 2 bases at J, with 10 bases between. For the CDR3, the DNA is TGTGCCAGCAGGATGTCTGAGAACTATGGCTACACCTTC. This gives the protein CASRMSENYGYTF.

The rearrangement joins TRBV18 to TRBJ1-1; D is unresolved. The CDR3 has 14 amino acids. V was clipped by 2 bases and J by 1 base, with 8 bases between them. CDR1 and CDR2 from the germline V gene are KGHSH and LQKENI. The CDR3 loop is CASSPAGANTEAFF. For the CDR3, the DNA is TGTGCCAGCTCACCAGCCGGAGCGAACACTGAAGCTTTCTTT.

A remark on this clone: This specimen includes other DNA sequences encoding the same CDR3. The CDR3 loop is CASSLARGSYNEQFF. Here the CDR3 DNA reads TGCGCCAGCAGCTTGGCCCGAGGGAGCTACAATGAGCAGTTCTTC. The chain joins TRBV5-1 to TRBJ2-1; the D gene is possibly TRBD2 (5 bases). Per the germline V gene, CDR1 is SGHRS and CDR2 is YFSETQ. The CDR3 length is 15 residues. The V and J ends lost 0 bases and 3 bases respectively, with 10 bases between them.

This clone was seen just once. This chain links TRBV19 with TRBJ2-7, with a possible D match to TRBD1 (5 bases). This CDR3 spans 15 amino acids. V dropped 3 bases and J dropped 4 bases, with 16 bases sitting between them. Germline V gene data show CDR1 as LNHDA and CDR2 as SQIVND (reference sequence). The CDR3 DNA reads TGTGCCAGTAGTATGATAGGGGTCACGGATTACGAGCAGTACTTC. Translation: CASSMIGVTDYEQYF.

The DNA for the CDR3 is TGTGCCAGCAGTCGAGACAGGGGTCACGAGCAGTACTTC. It codes for CASSRDRGHEQYF. V is TRBV5-4 and J is TRBJ2-7, with 8 bases that match TRBD1. This CDR3 comprises 13 residues. Germline CDR1 and CDR2: SGHNT and YYREEE (reference sequence). V trimming: 5 bases; J trimming: 5 bases; junction bases outside the gene matches: 6.

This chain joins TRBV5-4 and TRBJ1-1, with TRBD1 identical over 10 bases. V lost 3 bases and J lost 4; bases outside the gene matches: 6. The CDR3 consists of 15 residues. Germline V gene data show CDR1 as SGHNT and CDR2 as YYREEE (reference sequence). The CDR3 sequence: CASSSPGQGLTEAFF. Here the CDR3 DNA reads TGTGCCAGCAGCTCTCCGGGACAGGGGCTCACTGAAGCTTTCTTT.

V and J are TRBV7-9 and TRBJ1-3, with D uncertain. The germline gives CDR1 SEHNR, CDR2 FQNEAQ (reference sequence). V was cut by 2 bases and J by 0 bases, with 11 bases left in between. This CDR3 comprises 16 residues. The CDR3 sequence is CASSLRLAASGNTIYF. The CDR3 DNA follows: TGTGCCAGCAGCTTAAGGTTGGCAGCCTCTGGAAACACCATATATTTT.

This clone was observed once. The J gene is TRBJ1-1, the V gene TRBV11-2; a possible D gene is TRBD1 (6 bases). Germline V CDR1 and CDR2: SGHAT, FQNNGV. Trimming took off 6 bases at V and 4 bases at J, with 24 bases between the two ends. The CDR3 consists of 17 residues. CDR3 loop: CASREGRGRGYGTEAFF. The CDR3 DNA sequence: TGTGCCAGCAGAGAGGGGAGGGGCAGGGGATACGGCACTGAAGCTTTCTTT.

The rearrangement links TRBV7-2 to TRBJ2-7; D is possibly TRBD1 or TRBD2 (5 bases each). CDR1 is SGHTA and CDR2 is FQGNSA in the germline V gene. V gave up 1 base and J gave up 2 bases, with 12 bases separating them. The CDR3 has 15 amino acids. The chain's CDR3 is CASSLGQGSAYEQYF. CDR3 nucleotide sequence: TGTGCCAGCAGCTTAGGCCAGGGTAGCGCCTACGAGCAGTACTTC.

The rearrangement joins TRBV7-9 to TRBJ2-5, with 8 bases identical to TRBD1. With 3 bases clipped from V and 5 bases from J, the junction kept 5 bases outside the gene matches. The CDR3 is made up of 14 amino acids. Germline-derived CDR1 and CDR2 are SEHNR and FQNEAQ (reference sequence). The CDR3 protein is CASSFPGGIETQYF. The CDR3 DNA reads TGTGCCAGCAGCTTCCCAGGGGGCATCGAGACCCAGTACTTC.

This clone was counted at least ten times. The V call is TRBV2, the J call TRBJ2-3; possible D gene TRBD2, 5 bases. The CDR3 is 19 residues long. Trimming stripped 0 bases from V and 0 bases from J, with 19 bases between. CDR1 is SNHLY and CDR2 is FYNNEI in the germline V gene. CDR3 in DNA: TGTGCCAGCAGTGAAGCGGTTCGTGTGGGTAGCGTAAGCACAGATACGCAGTATTTT. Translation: CASSEAVRVGSVSTDTQYF.

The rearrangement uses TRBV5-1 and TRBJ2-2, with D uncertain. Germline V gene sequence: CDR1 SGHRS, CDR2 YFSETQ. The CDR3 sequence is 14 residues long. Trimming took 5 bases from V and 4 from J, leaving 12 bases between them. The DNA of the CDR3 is TGCGCCAGCAGTCCGGGCTCGAGCACCGGGGAGCTGTTTTTT. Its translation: CASSPGSSTGELFF. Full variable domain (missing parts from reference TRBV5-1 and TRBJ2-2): KAGVTQTPRYLIKTRGQQVTLSCSPISGHRSVSWYQQTPGQGLQFLFEYFSETQRNKGNFPGRFSGRQFSNSRSEMNVSTLELGDSALYLCASSPGSSTGELFFGEGSRLTVL.

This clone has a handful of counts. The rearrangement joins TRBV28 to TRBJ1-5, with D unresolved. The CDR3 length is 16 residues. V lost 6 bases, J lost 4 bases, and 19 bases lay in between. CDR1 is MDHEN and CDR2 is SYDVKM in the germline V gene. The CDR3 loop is CASSRIRGLRNQPQHF. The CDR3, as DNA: TGTGCCAGCAGCCGAATCCGAGGACTAAGGAATCAGCCCCAGCATTTT.

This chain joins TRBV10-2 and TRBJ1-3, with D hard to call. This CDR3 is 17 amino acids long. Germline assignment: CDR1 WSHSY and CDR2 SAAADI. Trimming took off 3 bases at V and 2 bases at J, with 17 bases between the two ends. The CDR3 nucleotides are TGCGCCAGCAGTGATCGGGCGGGCCGAGCGGCTGGAAACACCATATATTTT. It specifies CASSDRAGRAAGNTIYF.

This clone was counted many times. The CDR3 nucleotides read TGTGCCAGCAGTTTTCGTCGGGGATTGGAGACCCAGTACTTC. This translates into CASSFRRGLETQYF. The chain has TRBV28 and TRBJ2-5, with D possibly being TRBD2 (5 bases). CDR1 and CDR2 from the germline V gene are MDHEN and SYDVKM. Trimming removed 3 bases at V and 5 bases at J, with 13 bases between. This CDR3 is built from 14 residues.

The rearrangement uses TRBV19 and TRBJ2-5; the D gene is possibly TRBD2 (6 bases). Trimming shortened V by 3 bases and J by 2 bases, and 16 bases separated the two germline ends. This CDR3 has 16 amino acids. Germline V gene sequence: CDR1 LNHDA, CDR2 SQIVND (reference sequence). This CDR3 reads CASSIGTSPPQETQYF. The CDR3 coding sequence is TGTGCCAGTAGTATCGGGACTTCACCCCCTCAAGAGACCCAGTACTTC. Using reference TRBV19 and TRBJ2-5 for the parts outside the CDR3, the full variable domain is DGGITQSPKYLFRKEGQNVTLSCEQNLNHDAMYWYRQDPGQGLRLIYYSQIVNDFQKGDIAEGYSVSREKKESFPLTVTSAQKNPTAFYLCASSIGTSPPQETQYFGPGTRLLVL.

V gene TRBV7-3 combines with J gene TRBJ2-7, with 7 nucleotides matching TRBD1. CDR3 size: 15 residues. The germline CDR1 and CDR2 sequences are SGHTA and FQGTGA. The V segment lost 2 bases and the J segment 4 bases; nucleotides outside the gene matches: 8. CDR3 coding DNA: TGTGCCAGCAGCTTAGGGCCGGGACAGACATACGAGCAGTACTTC. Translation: CASSLGPGQTYEQYF. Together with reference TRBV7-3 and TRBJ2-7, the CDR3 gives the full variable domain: GAGVSQTPSNKVTEKGKYVELRCDPISGHTALYWYRQSLGQGPEFLIYFQGTGAADDSGLPNDRFFAVRPEGSVSTLKIQRTERGDSAVYLCASSLGPGQTYEQYFGPGTRLTVT.

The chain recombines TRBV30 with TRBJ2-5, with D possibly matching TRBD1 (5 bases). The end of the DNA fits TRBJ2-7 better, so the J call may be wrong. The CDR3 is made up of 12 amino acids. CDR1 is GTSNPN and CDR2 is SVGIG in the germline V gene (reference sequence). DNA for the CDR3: TGTGTCCTCGACAGACGGACCTACGAGCAGTACTTC. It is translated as CVLDRRTYEQYF.

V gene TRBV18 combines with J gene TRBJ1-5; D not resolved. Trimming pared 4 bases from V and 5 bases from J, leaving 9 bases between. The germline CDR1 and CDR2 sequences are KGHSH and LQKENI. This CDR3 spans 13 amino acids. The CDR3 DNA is TGTGCCAGCTCACAGGGTAACGATCAGCCCCAGCATTTT. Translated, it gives CASSQGNDQPQHF.